The next 24 T cell receptor beta chains were all read from a single sample in a study of beta chain features in type 1 diabetes. Study results and limitations: Shorter TCRB CDR3s, moderately but significantly so, were found in Type 1 diabetes patients in all four CD4+ subsets.

These receptors are not linked to any known antigen. Since all of the isolated RNA was reverse transcribed, expressed TCRB transcripts were what got sequenced. Using immunoSEQ multiplex PCR, the repertoire was profiled, and TCRdb retains in-frame clones only, with some absent. The table lists 500,000 to 850,000 clones, about an eighth of them singletons, with approximately 0.043% in the top ten. Material for sequencing was naive CD4+ T cells from blood. The receptor set was obtained from a man between 18 and 29 years old with type 1 diabetes.

This sequence joins TRBV29-1 and TRBJ1-1, with D perhaps matching TRBD1 (5 bases). Germline V gene data show CDR1 as SQVTM and CDR2 as ANQGSEA. This CDR3 spans 14 amino acids. The ends were cut back, 5 bases at V and 1 base at J, with 14 bases in the middle. The CDR3 protein is CSVLGRLQNTEAFF. For the CDR3, the DNA is TGCAGCGTTCTGGGACGGTTACAGAACACTGAAGCTTTCTTT.

J is TRBJ2-7 and V is TRBV20-1; D unresolved. Trimming took off 5 bases at V and 9 bases at J, with 11 bases between the two ends. The CDR3 is 10 residues long. CDR1 and CDR2 (germline): DFQATT, SNEGSKA (reference sequence). Here the CDR3 reads CSAGSAAQYF. The DNA of the CDR3 is TGCAGTGCTGGCTCGGCAGCGCAGTACTTC.

In regard to this clone: Other DNA sequences in the sample encode the same CDR3. The gene calls are TRBV30 and TRBJ1-1; D is undetermined. V was trimmed by 3 bases and J by 1 base, leaving 6 bases between them. The CDR3 consists of 12 residues. In germline, CDR1 is GTSNPN, CDR2 SVGIG (reference sequence). The CDR3 loop reads CAWRGTNTEAFF. Written as DNA, the CDR3 is TGTGCCTGGAGGGGAACGAACACTGAAGCTTTCTTT.

The V gene is TRBV19, the J gene TRBJ2-2; D not resolved. Germline CDR1 reads LNHDA; CDR2 reads SQIVND (reference sequence). With 3 bases removed from V and 2 bases from J, the gap between germline ends came to 7 bases. This CDR3 is built from 14 residues. DNA of the CDR3: TGTGCCAGTAGTATCCGACGAAACACCGGGGAGCTGTTTTTT. Translated, it gives CASSIRRNTGELFF.

This CDR3 reads CASSYSSQGAGQPQHF. CDR3 DNA sequence: TGTGCCAGCAGTTACTCGAGTCAGGGGGCCGGGCAGCCCCAGCATTTT. The chain has TRBV6-6 and TRBJ1-5, with 8 bases aligning to TRBD1. The ends lost 0 bases at V and 7 bases at J; junction bases unmatched: 8. From germline, CDR1 is MNHNY and CDR2 SVGAGI (reference sequence). The CDR3 is 16 amino acids.

This clone was counted a few times. V usage is TRBV30 and J usage is TRBJ1-2; possible D gene TRBD1, 6 bases. This CDR3 has 12 amino acids. V lost 7 bases and J 8 bases, leaving 17 bases between the germline ends. Germline V gene sequence: CDR1 GTSNPN, CDR2 SVGIG (reference sequence). The CDR3 sequence: CASTPLGGGYTF. The CDR3 bases are TGTGCCTCCACCCCGCTAGGGGGGGGCTACACCTTC.

This clone was seen more than once but under ten times. The V call is TRBV30, the J call TRBJ2-7; 8 positions match TRBD2. The CDR3 has 12 residues. Germline V gene data show CDR1 as GTSNPN and CDR2 as SVGIG (reference sequence). The V gene end was trimmed by 4 bases and the J gene end by 2 bases; junction bases not matched to a gene: 1. The CDR3 nucleotides are TGTGCCTGGAAGGGACTAGCCTACGAGCAGTACTTC. Translation: CAWKGLAYEQYF.

The chain combines TRBV29-1 with TRBJ1-4; D uncertain. The CDR3 runs 12 residues. CDR1 is SQVTM and CDR2 is ANQGSEA in the germline V gene. Trimming removed 5 bases at V and 2 bases at J, with 6 bases between. The CDR3 reads CSVSGTNEKLFF. The CDR3 nucleotides are TGCAGCGTTTCCGGGACTAATGAAAAACTGTTTTTT.

This clone was seen only a few times. The genes are TRBV5-8 and TRBJ1-1; no reliable D call. This CDR3 is 13 amino acids long. Germline V lookup: CDR1 SGHTS, CDR2 YDEGEE. V was shortened by 1 base and J by 2 bases, with 6 bases between the two germline ends. CDR3 sequence (DNA): TGTGCCAGCAGCTTGTTTGTTAACACTGAAGCTTTCTTT. This encodes CASSLFVNTEAFF.

The chain employs TRBV2 and TRBJ2-3, with 10 bases identical to TRBD2. CDR3 length: 15 amino acids. The V segment lost 6 bases and the J segment 4 bases; nucleotides outside the gene matches: 7. Germline values: CDR1 SNHLY, CDR2 FYNNEI. In nucleotides, the CDR3 is TGTGCCAGCAGCTGGACTAGCGGCCGCGCAGATACGCAGTATTTT. Translation: CASSWTSGRADTQYF. Full variable domain (remainder filled in from reference TRBV2 and TRBJ2-3): EPEVTQTPSHQVTQMGQEVILRCVPISNHLYFYWYRQILGQKVEFLVSFYNNEISEKSEIFDDQFSVERPDGSNFTLKIRSTKLEDSAMYFCASSWTSGRADTQYFGPGTRLTVL.

The chain employs TRBV28 and TRBJ2-5, with TRBD2 matching 7 bases. The CDR3 contains 12 residues. Germline-derived CDR1 and CDR2 are MDHEN and SYDVKM. V dropped 5 bases and J dropped 13; count of bases not matched to a gene: 10. The CDR3 loop reads CASSLRGTTGYF. CDR3 DNA sequence: TGTGCCAGCAGTCTACGAGGGACTACAGGGTACTTC.

The chain carries TRBV19 and TRBJ1-1, with D uncertain. CDR3 length: 14 amino acids. Germline V lookup: CDR1 LNHDA, CDR2 SQIVND (reference sequence). Trimming left V 5 bases short and J 0 bases short, with 10 bases between. Written as DNA, the CDR3 is TGTGCCAGTAGTCCATCATTAGTGAACACTGAAGCTTTCTTT. It translates to CASSPSLVNTEAFF.

This clone was detected only a few times. The chain has TRBV2 and TRBJ2-5, with D tentatively TRBD2 (5 bases). CDR1 and CDR2 (germline): SNHLY, FYNNEI. Trimming stripped 4 bases from V and 4 bases from J, with 7 bases between. There are 12 residues in the CDR3. CDR3 in amino acids: CASSAAGETQYF. The DNA of the CDR3 is TGTGCCAGCAGTGCCGCGGGAGAGACCCAGTACTTC.

DNA of the CDR3: TGTGCCAGCAGCGTAGGGGCGACAGGGAGCAGCGAGCAGTACTTC. Amino acid sequence: CASSVGATGSSEQYF. V and J are TRBV9 and TRBJ2-7, with TRBD1 matching over 7 bases. This CDR3 spans 15 amino acids. CDR1 and CDR2 (germline): SGDLS, YYNGEE. The junction had 9 bases not matched to a gene; V was cut back by 0 bases and J by 6 bases.

This chain joins TRBV30 and TRBJ2-2; D is tentatively TRBD1 or TRBD2 (5 bases each). The length of the CDR3 is 15 residues. Germline-derived CDR1 and CDR2 are GTSNPN and SVGIG (reference sequence). Trimming stripped 0 bases from V and 2 bases from J, with 10 bases between. CDR3 sequence: CAWSVLGENTGELFF. The CDR3 DNA reads TGTGCCTGGAGTGTACTGGGGGAAAACACCGGGGAGCTGTTTTTT. The whole variable domain, remainder taken from reference TRBV30 and TRBJ2-2, is SQTIHQWPATLVQPVGSPLSLECTVEGTSNPNLYWYRQAAGRGLQLLFYSVGIGQISSEVPQNLSASRPQDRQFILSSKKLLLSDSGFYLCAWSVLGENTGELFFGEGSRLTVL.

The chain links TRBV6-5 to TRBJ2-5, with D possibly TRBD1 on 5 matching bases. The CDR3 has 14 residues. Trimming took off 5 bases at V and 4 bases at J, with 14 bases between the two ends. From germline, CDR1 is MNHEY and CDR2 SVGAGI. The CDR3: CASSDARVRETQYF. CDR3 in DNA: TGTGCCAGCAGTGACGCCAGGGTCCGAGAGACCCAGTACTTC.

This clone came up a few times. V gene TRBV14 combines with J gene TRBJ1-2; no definite D call. Germline V CDR1 and CDR2: SGHDN, FVKESK. There are 14 residues in the CDR3. V was clipped by 0 bases and J by 3 bases, with 8 bases between them. CDR3 protein: CASSQDTLDYGYTF. CDR3 nucleotide sequence: TGTGCCAGCAGCCAAGATACTCTGGACTATGGCTACACCTTC.

The V gene is TRBV7-9, the J gene TRBJ2-1, with 7 nucleotides matching TRBD2. The CDR3 sequence is 16 residues long. V lost 4 bases to trimming and J lost 0 bases; unmatched junction nucleotides: 6. CDR1 is SEHNR, CDR2 FQNEAQ, per germline (reference sequence). CDR3 residues: CASSYVSGASYNEQFF. In DNA form, the CDR3 reads TGTGCCAGCAGCTATGTAAGCGGGGCCTCCTACAATGAGCAGTTCTTC.

This chain links TRBV19 with TRBJ1-5; D not certain. This CDR3 is 13 amino acids long. The V end was cut by 3 bases, the J end by 5 bases, with 8 bases between. Looked up from germline, CDR1 is LNHDA and CDR2 is SQIVND (reference sequence). CDR3 residues: CASSIGEDQPQHF. CDR3 bases: TGTGCCAGTAGTATCGGGGAGGATCAGCCCCAGCATTTT.

V usage is TRBV25-1 and J usage is TRBJ1-3; perhaps TRBD1 as D (6 bases). The germline V gene has CDR1 MGHDK and CDR2 SYGVNS. Trimming shortened V by 1 base and J by 1 base, and 11 bases separated the two germline ends. The CDR3 is 16 amino acids. CDR3 residues: CASSESTGPSGNTIYF. The DNA of the CDR3 is TGTGCCAGCAGTGAATCGACAGGTCCTTCTGGAAACACCATATATTTT.

The chain recombines TRBV30 with TRBJ2-1; 13 positions agree with TRBD2. This CDR3 spans 17 amino acids. V trimming: 6 bases; J trimming: 8 bases; junction bases outside the gene matches: 16. Germline loops: CDR1 GTSNPN, CDR2 SVGIG (reference sequence). In DNA, the CDR3 is TGTGCCTGCGATGGACTAGCGGGAGCAATCGGGAGGGATGAGCAGTTCTTC. Its protein is CACDGLAGAIGRDEQFF.

V gene TRBV14 combines with J gene TRBJ2-3; possible D gene TRBD1, 5 bases. This CDR3 region has 13 residues. Trimming removed 7 bases at V and 2 bases at J, with 10 bases between. From germline, CDR1 is SGHDN and CDR2 FVKESK. The CDR3 DNA reads TGTGCCAGCAAAGCAGGGAACACAGATACGCAGTATTTT. This gives the protein CASKAGNTDTQYF.

This clone was detected a few times. This rearrangement joins TRBV30 to TRBJ1-1; a possible D gene is TRBD1 (5 bases). The CDR3 contains 13 residues. V was shortened by 0 bases and J by 0 bases, with 5 bases between the two germline ends. Germline-derived CDR1 and CDR2 are GTSNPN and SVGIG (reference sequence). CDR3 in DNA: TGTGCCTGGAGTGTGACAGTGAACACTGAAGCTTTCTTT. It yields the protein CAWSVTVNTEAFF.

This clone was detected a few times. The chain uses TRBV5-1 and TRBJ2-5; 11 bases are shared with TRBD2. J gave up 5 bases and V 4 bases, and 7 bases lay outside the gene matches. The CDR3 sequence is 15 residues long. The germline V gene has CDR1 SGHRS and CDR2 YFSETQ. CDR3 nucleotide sequence: TGCGCCAGCAGCATGACTAGCGGGATGGGGGAGACCCAGTACTTC. Encoded protein: CASSMTSGMGETQYF.